This record looks at one TCR beta chain sequence and its context. Using immunoSEQ multiplex PCR, the repertoire was profiled, and TCRdb retains in-frame clones only, with some absent. The sample contains approximately 150,000 clones, approximately 90% of which appear only once. The data were obtained in a study of T cell responses to AZD1222 COVID-19 vaccine. Per the germline V gene, CDR1 is GTSNPN and CDR2 is SVGIG (reference sequence). The CDR3 spans 15 residues. Deletions cut 3 bases from V and 6 bases from J, with 18 bases between. The TCR comes from an adult in good health. The source material was peripheral blood, sampled on day 0 of AZD1222 vaccination. The rearrangement joins TRBV30 to TRBJ1-5; D perhaps matches TRBD1 (5 bases). The CDR3 loop reads CAWSSGGGPLQPQHF. For the CDR3, the DNA is TGTGCCTGGAGCTCCGGCGGGGGACCCCTTCAGCCCCAGCATTTT.